What follows is one TCR delta chain and its context. Translating this DNA gives a protein that differs at residue 12 from the TCRdb one, which belongs to a much larger clone; a read error is likely, and the protein shown is this translation. The germline gives CDR1 GEAIGNYY, CDR2 EKD. V lost 3 bases, J lost 4 bases, and 11 bases stayed unmatched. This CDR3 is 17 amino acids long. These data are taken from a study of gamma-delta T cells after stem cell transplantation. TCRdb re-analyzed the RT-PCR reads via CATT. The sample shows roughly 1,400 delta-chain clones, under 2% of them seen only once. The chain employs TRDV2 and TRDJ1; 12 bases are a match to TRDD3. Input material: gamma-delta T cells. The TCR sequence derives from a human donor. It is not recorded whose cells these are; they may come from a transplant donor. The DNA of the CDR3 is TGTGCCTGTGACGAGCTGGGGGATACGCAGCGAAGCGATAAACTCATCTTT. This encodes CACDELGDTQRSDKLIF.